The present T cell receptor beta chain was sequenced within a study of T cell responses to AZD1222 COVID-19 vaccine. CDR3 length: 15 residues. Trimming pared 4 bases from V and 8 bases from J, leaving 20 bases between. Germline assignment: CDR1 KGHSH and CDR2 LQKENI. Some clones are missing from TCRdb's copy, which holds only in-frame ones; the method was immunoSEQ multiplex PCR. The sample comprises roughly 140,000 clones, 92% of which are singletons, and approximately 3.4% rests with the top ten. This chain uses TRBV18 with TRBJ1-2; TRBD1 might be the D (5 bases). This sequence originates from an adult who received the AZD1222 COVID-19 vaccine. This specimen was peripheral blood, taken 28 days after the second AZD1222 dose. DNA of the CDR3: TGTGCCAGCTCACTCCGGGACCCCGGTGGAGGAGGCTACACCTTC. It encodes CASSLRDPGGGGYTF. The full variable domain, completed using reference TRBV18 and TRBJ1-2, is NAGVMQNPRHLVRRRGQEARLRCSPMKGHSHVYWYRQLPEEGLKFMVYLQKENIIDESGMPKERFSAEFPKEGPSILRIQQVVRGDSAAYFCASSLRDPGGGGYTFGSGTRLTVV.